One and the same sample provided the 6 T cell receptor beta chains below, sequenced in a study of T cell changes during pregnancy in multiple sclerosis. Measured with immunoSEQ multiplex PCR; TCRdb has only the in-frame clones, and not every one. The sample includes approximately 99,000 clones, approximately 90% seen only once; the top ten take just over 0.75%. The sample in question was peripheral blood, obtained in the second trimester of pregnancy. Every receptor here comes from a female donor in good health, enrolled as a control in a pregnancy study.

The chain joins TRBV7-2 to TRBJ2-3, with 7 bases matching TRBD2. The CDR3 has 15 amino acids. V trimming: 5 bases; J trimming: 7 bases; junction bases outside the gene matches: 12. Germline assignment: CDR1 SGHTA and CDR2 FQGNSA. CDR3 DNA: TGTGCCAGCAGCCTAGGGACTCCGGGGGGACATACGCAGTATTTT. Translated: CASSLGTPGGHTQYF.

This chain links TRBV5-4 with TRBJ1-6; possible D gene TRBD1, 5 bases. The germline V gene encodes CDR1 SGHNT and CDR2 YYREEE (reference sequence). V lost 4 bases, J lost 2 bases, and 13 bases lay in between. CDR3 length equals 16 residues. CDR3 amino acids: CASSLDSYPYNSPLHF. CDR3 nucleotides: TGTGCCAGCAGCCTAGACAGTTACCCCTATAATTCACCCCTCCACTTT.

The CDR3 DNA follows: TGTGCCAGCAGTTCGGACAGGGATACGTACAATGAGCAGTTCTTC. Amino acids: CASSSDRDTYNEQFF. J is TRBJ2-1 and V is TRBV6-6; the match to TRBD1 covers 8 bases. The CDR3 extends over 15 amino acids. Germline V gene data show CDR1 as MNHNY and CDR2 as SVGAGI (reference sequence). J gave up 4 bases and V 4 bases, and 6 bases lay outside the gene matches.

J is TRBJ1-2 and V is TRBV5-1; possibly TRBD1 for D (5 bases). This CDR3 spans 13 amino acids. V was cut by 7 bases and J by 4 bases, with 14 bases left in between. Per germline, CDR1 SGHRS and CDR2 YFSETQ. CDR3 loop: CASSPGHSYGYTF. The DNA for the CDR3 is TGCGCCAGCTCCCCCGGACATAGCTATGGCTACACCTTC.

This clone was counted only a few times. The DNA of the CDR3 is TGTGCCAGCAGCTGGACAGGGACTGGCGGGGAGCTGTTTTTT. It translates to CASSWTGTGGELFF. The chain links TRBV5-5 to TRBJ2-2; 8 nucleotides match TRBD1. The CDR3 sequence is 14 residues long. With V trimmed by 3 bases and J by 7 bases, 5 bases remained unmatched. Germline lookup yields CDR1 SGHKS and CDR2 YYEKEE (reference sequence).

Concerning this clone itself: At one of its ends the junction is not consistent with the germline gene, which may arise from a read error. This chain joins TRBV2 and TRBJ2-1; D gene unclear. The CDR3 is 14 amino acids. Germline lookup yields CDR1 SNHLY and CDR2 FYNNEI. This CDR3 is CVSSEAGSYNEQFF. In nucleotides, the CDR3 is TGTGTCAGCAGTGAAGCCGGCTCCTACAATGAGCAGTTCTTC.